This entry features one TCR beta chain sequence. Its antigen is not identified. This record comes from a study of graft-versus-host responses after intestinal transplantation. Study-level information: Each recipient received a multivisceral, liver-intestinal, or isolated intestinal graft. Induction using anti-thymocyte globulin, followed by tacrolimus and steroids for about three years, was given to all recipients. The study's findings and limits: There was an association between peak levels of circulating GvH clones and early post-transplant HvG declines. Present in recipient marrow, GvH clones included some that appeared first in ileum or blood.

Generated by immunoSEQ multiplex PCR, the TCRdb table keeps only in-frame clones and is missing some. Among some 40,000 clones listed, roughly 86% were seen once. This TCR came from a human patient who received an intestinal transplant, so some T cells may come from the graft donor. Specimen: PBMCs, collected around 270 days after transplant.

The CDR3 loop reads CASSWTSGGGEQFF. In nucleotides, the CDR3 is TGCGCCAGCAGTTGGACTAGCGGGGGAGGTGAGCAGTTCTTC. The chain has TRBV10-1 and TRBJ2-1; 13 bases fit TRBD2. The CDR3 contains 14 residues. CDR1 is WNHNN and CDR2 is SYGVQD in the germline V gene (reference sequence). V lost 5 bases, J lost 9 bases, and 4 bases stayed unmatched.